This T cell receptor beta chain was sequenced during a study of post-analysis software for immune sequencing data. Study as a whole: Recorded subtypes: relapsing-remitting, secondary progressive, progressive-relapsing; some patients unannotated. Notes on the study in general: Samples from a shared batch, those prepared together, strongly co-clustered by F measure. Five TRBV segments were significantly more frequent in patients than in controls. TRBV5-6, TRBV5-1 and TRBV20-1 were among these segments.

Unique molecular identifiers were carried by the TCR beta cDNA libraries. TCRdb reprocessed the PCR reads with MiXCR, giving one entry per CDR3 protein. This sample yields hundreds of thousands of distinct CDR3 sequences, of which 30% are seen a single time; more than 0.45% belongs to the top ten. This CDR3 spans 15 amino acids. CDR1 is DFQATT and CDR2 is SNEGSKA in the germline V gene (reference sequence). V was shortened by 3 bases and J by 7 bases, with 21 bases between the two germline ends. Comment on this clonotype: The target antigen is unknown.

This TCR was sampled from a girl aged 5 to 17 with multiple sclerosis. V is TRBV20-1 and J is TRBJ2-5, with D uncertain. Sequenced: blood. CDR3 loop: CSARETFFSSGTQYF. The CDR3 DNA reads TGCAGTGCTAGGGAGACTTTTTTCTCCTCGGGGACCCAGTACTTC.